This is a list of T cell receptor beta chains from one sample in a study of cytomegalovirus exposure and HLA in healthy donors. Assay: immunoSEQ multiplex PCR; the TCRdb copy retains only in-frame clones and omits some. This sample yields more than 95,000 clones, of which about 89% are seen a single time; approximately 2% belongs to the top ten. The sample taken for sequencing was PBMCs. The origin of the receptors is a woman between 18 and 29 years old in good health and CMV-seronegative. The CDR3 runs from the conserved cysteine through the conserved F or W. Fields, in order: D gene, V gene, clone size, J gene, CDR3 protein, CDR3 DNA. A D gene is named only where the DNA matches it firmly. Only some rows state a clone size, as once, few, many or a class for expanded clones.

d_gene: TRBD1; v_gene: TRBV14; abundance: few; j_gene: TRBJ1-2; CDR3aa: CASSRAGGYGYTF; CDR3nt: TGTGCCAGCAGCCGCGCAGGGGGCTATGGCTACACCTTC
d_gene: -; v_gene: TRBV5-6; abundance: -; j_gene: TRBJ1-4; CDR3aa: CASSLAQRRREKLFF; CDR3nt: TGTGCCAGCAGCTTGGCCCAACGGAGGAGGGAAAAACTGTTTTTT
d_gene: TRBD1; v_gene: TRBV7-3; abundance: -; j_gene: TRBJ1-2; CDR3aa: CASSQTGQGAYSYGYTF; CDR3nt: TGTGCCAGCAGCCAAACGGGACAGGGGGCCTATAGCTATGGCTACACCTTC
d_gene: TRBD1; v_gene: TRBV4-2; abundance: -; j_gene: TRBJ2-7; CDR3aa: CASSQDRQGSYEQYF; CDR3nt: TGTGCCAGCAGCCAAGATCGACAGGGTTCCTACGAGCAGTACTTC
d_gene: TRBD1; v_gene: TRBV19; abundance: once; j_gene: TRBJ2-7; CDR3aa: CASSRGQTYEQYF; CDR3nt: TGTGCCAGTAGTAGGGGACAGACCTACGAGCAGTACTTC
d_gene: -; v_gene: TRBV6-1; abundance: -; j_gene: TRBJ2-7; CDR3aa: CASSEPSYEQYF; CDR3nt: TGTGCCAGCAGTGAACCTTCCTACGAGCAGTACTTC
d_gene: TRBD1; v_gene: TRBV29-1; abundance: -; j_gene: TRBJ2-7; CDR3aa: CSVVGQGAWYEQYF; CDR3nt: TGCAGCGTGGTTGGACAGGGGGCATGGTACGAGCAGTACTTC
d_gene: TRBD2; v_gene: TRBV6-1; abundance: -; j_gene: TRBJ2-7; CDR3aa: CASREGLENAYEQYF; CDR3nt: TGTGCCAGCAGAGAGGGACTAGAGAACGCTTACGAGCAGTACTTC
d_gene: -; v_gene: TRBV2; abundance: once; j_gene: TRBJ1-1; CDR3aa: CATLTWGVATEAFF; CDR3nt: TGTGCCACCCTCACGTGGGGGGTGGCGACTGAAGCTTTCTTT
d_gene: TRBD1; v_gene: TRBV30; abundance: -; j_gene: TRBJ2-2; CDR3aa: CAWKTGVPTGELFF; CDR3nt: TGTGCCTGGAAGACAGGGGTCCCGACCGGGGAGCTGTTTTTT
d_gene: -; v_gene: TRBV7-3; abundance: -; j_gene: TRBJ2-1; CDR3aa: CASSLTSYNEQFF; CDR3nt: TGTGCCAGCAGCTTGACTAGTTACAATGAGCAGTTCTTC
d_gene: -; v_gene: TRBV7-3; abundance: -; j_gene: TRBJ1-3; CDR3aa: CASSLSGAGNTIYF; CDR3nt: TGTGCCAGCAGCTTATCGGGGGCTGGAAACACCATATATTTT
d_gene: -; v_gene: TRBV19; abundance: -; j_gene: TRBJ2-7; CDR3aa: CASSPGQWDSYEQYF; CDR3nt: TGTGCCAGTAGTCCAGGACAGTGGGATTCCTACGAGCAGTACTTC
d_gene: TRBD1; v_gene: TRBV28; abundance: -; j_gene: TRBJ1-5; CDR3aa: CASTRGGTEDQPQHF; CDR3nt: TGTGCCAGCACCCGCGGGGGGACAGAGGATCAGCCCCAGCATTTT
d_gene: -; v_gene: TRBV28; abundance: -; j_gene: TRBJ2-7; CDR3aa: CASSFGTAHEQYF; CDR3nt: TGTGCCAGCAGTTTCGGAACAGCCCACGAGCAGTACTTC
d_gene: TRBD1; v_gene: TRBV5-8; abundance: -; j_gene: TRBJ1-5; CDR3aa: CASSLWTGGSNQPQHF; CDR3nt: TGTGCCAGCAGCCTTTGGACAGGGGGTAGCAATCAGCCCCAGCATTTT
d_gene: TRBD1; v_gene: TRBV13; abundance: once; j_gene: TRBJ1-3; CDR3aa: CASSLGPRTTGFSGNTIYF; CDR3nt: TGTGCCAGCAGCTTAGGGCCCAGAACGACAGGGTTCTCTGGAAACACCATATATTTT
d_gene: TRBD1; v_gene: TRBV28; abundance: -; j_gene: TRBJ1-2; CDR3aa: CASSSLSTGGPYGYTF; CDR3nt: TGTGCCAGCAGTTCTCTATCGACAGGGGGGCCCTATGGCTACACCTTC
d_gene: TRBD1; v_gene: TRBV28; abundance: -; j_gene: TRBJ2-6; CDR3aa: CASRYRGPGANVLTF; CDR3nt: TGTGCCAGCAGGTACAGGGGGCCTGGGGCCAACGTCCTGACTTTC
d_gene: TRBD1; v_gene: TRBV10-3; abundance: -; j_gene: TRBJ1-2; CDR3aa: CAISDLPGQGYGYTF; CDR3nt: TGTGCCATCAGCGATTTGCCGGGACAGGGATATGGCTACACCTTC
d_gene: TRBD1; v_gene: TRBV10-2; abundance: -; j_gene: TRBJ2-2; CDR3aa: CASKGQVQDGELFF; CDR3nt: TGCGCCAGCAAGGGACAGGTCCAGGACGGGGAGCTGTTTTTT
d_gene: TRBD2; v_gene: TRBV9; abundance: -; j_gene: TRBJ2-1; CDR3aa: CASSPPGEGWSEQFF; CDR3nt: TGTGCCAGCAGCCCCCCGGGGGAGGGTTGGAGTGAGCAGTTCTTC
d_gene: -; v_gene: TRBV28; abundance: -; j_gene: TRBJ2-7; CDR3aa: CASSPTFSSYEQYF; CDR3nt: TGTGCCAGCAGTCCGACTTTTAGCTCCTACGAGCAGTACTTC
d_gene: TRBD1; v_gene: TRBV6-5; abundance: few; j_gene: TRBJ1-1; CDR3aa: CASSRTGEHTEAFF; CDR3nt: TGTGCCAGCAGTCGGACAGGGGAACACACTGAAGCTTTCTTT